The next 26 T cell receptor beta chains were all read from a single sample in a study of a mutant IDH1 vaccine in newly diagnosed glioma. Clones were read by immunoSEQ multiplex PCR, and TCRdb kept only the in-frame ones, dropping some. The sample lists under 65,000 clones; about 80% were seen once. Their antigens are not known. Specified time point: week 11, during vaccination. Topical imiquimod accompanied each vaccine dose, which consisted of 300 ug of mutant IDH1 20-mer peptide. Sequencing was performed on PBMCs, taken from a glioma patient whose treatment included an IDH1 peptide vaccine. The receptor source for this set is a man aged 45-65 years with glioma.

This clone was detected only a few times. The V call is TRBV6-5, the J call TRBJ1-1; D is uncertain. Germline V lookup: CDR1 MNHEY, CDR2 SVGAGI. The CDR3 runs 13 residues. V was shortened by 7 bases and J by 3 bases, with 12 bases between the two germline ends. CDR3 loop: CASIGWSHTEAFF. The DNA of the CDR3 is TGTGCCAGCATCGGATGGTCTCACACTGAAGCTTTCTTT.

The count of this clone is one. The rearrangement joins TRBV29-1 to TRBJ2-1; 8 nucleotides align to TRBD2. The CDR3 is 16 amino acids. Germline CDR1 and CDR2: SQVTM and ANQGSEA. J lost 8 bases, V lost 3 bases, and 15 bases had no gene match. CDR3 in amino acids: CSVEGLAGTGVYEQFF. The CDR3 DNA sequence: TGCAGCGTTGAGGGGTTAGCGGGGACGGGCGTCTATGAGCAGTTCTTC.

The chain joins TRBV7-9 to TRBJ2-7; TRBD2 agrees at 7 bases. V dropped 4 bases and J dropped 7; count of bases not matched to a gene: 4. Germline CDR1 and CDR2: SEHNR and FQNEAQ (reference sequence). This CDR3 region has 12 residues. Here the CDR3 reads CASSSGGFEQYF. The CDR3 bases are TGTGCCAGCAGCTCCGGGGGGTTTGAGCAGTACTTC.

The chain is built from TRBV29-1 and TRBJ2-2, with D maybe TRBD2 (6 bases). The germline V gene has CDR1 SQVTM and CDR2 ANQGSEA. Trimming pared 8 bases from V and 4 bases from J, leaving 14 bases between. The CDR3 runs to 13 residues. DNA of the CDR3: TGCAGCATCTGGGGGGAATCCACCGGGGAGCTGTTTTTT. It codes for CSIWGESTGELFF.

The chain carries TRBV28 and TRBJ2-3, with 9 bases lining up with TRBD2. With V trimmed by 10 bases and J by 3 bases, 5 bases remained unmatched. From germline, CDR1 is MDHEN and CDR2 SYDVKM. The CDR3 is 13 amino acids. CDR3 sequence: CATKTSGTDTQYF. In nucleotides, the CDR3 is TGTGCCACCAAAACTAGCGGGACAGATACGCAGTATTTT.

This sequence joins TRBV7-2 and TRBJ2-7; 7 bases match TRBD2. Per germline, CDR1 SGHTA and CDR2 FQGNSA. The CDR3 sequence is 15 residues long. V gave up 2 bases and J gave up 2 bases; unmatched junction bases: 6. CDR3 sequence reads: CASSLIAGGAYEQYF. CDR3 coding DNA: TGTGCCAGCAGCTTAATCGCTGGGGGGGCCTACGAGCAGTACTTC.

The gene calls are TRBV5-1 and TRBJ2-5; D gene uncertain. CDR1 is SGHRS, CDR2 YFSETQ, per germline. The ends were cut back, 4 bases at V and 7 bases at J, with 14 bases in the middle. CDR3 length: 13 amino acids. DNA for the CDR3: TGCGCCAGCAGCGATGAGGTAATAGGGACCCAGTACTTC. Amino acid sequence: CASSDEVIGTQYF.

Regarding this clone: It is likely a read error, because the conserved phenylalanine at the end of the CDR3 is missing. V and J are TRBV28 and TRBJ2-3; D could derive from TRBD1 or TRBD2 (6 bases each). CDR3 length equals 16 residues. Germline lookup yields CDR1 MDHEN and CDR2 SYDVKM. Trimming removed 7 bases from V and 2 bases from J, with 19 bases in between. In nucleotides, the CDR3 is TGTGCCAGCACTCCCGGGGGCATTCCCTCCACAGATACGCAGTATTTG. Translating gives CASTPGGIPSTDTQYL.

The CDR3 sequence: CASSDSPGISSGTEAFF. The CDR3 DNA is TGTGCCAGCAGTGATTCCCCAGGGATAAGTTCCGGCACTGAAGCTTTCTTT. The chain has TRBV25-1 and TRBJ1-1; possibly TRBD1 for D (5 bases). Trimming left V 3 bases short and J 4 bases short, with 21 bases between. Germline values: CDR1 MGHDK, CDR2 SYGVNS. The CDR3 extends over 17 amino acids.

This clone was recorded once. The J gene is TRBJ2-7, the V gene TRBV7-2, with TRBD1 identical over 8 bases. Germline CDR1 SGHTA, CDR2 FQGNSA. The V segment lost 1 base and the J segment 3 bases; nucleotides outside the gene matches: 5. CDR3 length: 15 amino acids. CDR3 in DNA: TGTGCCAGCAGCTTAGTTCCAGGGGGCTACTACGAGCAGTACTTC. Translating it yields CASSLVPGGYYEQYF.

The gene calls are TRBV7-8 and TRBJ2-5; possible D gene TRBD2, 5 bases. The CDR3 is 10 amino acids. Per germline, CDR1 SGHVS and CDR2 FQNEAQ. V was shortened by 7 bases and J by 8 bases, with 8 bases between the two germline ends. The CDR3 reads CASTGVTQYF. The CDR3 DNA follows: TGTGCCAGCACCGGGGTAACCCAGTACTTC.

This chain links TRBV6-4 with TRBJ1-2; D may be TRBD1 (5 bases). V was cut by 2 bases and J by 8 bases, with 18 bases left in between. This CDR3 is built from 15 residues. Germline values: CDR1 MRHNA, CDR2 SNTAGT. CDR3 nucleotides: TGTGCCAGCAGTGACACTCCCCAGGGCCTAGGGGGCTACACCTTC. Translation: CASSDTPQGLGGYTF.

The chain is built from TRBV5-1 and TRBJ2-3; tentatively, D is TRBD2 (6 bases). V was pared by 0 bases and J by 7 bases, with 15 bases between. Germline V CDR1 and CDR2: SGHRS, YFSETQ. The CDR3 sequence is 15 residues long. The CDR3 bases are TGCGCCAGCAGCTTGGAAGTGGCGGGGCAGAATACGCAGTATTTT. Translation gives CASSLEVAGQNTQYF.

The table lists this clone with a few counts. In nucleotides, the CDR3 is TGTGCCAGCAGTTACACCCGGGATGAGCAGTTCTTC. Translated: CASSYTRDEQFF. The chain links TRBV6-6 to TRBJ2-1; D is undetermined. The V gene lost 2 bases and the J gene lost 8 bases, with 7 bases spanning the gap. The length of the CDR3 is 12 residues. The germline gives CDR1 MNHNY, CDR2 SVGAGI (reference sequence).

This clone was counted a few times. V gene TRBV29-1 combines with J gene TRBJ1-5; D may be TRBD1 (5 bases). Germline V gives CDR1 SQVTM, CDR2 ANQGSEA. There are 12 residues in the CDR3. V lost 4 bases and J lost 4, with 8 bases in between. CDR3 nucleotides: TGCAGCGTTGTCGAGGGGAATCAGCCCCAGCATTTT. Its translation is CSVVEGNQPQHF.

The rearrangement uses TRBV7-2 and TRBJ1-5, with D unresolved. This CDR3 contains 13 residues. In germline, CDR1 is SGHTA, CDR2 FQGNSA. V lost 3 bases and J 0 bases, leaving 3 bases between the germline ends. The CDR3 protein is CASSFNSNQPQHF. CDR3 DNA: TGTGCCAGCAGCTTTAATAGCAATCAGCCCCAGCATTTT.

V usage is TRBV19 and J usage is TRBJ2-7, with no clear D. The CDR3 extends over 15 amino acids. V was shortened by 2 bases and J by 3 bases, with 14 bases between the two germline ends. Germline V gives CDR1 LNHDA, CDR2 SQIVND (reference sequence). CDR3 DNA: TGTGCCAGTAGTATAAATAGGCGCGCCGACTACGAGCAGTACTTC. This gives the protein CASSINRRADYEQYF.

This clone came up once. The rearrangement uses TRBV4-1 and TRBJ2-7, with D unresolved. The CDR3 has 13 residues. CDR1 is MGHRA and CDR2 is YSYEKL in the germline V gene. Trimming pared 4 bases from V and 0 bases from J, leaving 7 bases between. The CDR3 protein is CASSRGSSYEQYF. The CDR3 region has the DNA TGCGCCAGCAGCCGGGGTAGCTCCTACGAGCAGTACTTC.

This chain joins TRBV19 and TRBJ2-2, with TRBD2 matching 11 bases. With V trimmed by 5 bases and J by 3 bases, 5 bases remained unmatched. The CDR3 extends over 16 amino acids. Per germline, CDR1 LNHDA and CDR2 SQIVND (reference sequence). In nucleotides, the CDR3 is TGTGCCAGTAGTCGAGCTAGCGGGGGGTACACCGGGGAGCTGTTTTTT. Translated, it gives CASSRASGGYTGELFF.

The DNA for the CDR3 is TGCGCCAGCAGCCAAATCGGTGGACACGAGCAGTACTTC. Protein: CASSQIGGHEQYF. This sequence joins TRBV4-1 and TRBJ2-7; D call uncertain. In germline, CDR1 is MGHRA, CDR2 YSYEKL. CDR3 size: 13 residues. The V end was cut by 2 bases, the J end by 5 bases, with 10 bases between.

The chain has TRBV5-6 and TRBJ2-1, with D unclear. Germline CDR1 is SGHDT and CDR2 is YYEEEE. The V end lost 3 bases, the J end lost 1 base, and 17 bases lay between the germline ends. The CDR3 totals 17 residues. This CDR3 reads CASSYNRDPISYNEQFF. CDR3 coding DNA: TGTGCCAGCAGCTATAACAGAGACCCAATTTCCTACAATGAGCAGTTCTTC.

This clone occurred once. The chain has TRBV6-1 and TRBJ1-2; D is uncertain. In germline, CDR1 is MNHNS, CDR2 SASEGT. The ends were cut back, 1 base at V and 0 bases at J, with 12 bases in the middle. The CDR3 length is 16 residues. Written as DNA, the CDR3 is TGTGCCAGCAGTGAAGATAGTAGGATCTCTAACTATGGCTACACCTTC. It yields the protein CASSEDSRISNYGYTF.

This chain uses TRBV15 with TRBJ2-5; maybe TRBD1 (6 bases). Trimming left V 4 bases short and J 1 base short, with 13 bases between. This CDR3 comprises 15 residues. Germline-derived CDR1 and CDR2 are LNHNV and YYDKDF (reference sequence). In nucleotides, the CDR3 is TGTGCCACCAGCAAGAACAGGGCCGGCCAAGAGACCCAGTACTTC. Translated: CATSKNRAGQETQYF.

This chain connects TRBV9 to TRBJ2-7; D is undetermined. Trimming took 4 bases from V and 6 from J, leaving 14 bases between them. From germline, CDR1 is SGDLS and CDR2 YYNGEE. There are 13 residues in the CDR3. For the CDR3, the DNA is TGTGCCAGCAGCCCAAGACCACTCTCCGAGCAGTACTTC. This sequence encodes CASSPRPLSEQYF.

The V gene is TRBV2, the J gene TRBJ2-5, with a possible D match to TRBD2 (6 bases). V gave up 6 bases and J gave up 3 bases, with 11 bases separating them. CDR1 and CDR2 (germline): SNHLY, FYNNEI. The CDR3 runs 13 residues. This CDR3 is CASSRDFKETQYF. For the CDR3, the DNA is TGTGCCAGCAGCCGGGACTTTAAAGAGACCCAGTACTTC.

CDR3 region: CASSSVGDEQFF. CDR3 coding DNA: TGTGCCAGCAGCTCGGTGGGCGATGAGCAGTTCTTC. This chain links TRBV7-9 with TRBJ2-1; D unresolved. CDR3 size: 12 residues. Trimming left V 4 bases short and J 8 bases short, with 9 bases between. The germline gives CDR1 SEHNR, CDR2 FQNEAQ (reference sequence).